The table lists the clone carrying this TCR beta chain with a count of one. Its antigen is as yet unknown. Trimming left V 1 base short and J 7 bases short, with 10 bases between. Germline CDR1 is MNHNY and CDR2 is SVGAGI (reference sequence). CDR3 length: 13 residues. Amplification used 60 Vbeta primers and 13 Jbeta primers. Measured with immunoSEQ multiplex PCR; TCRdb has only the in-frame clones, and not every one. This table holds 100,000 to 150,000 clones, around 87% found once. The data originate from a study of cytomegalovirus exposure and HLA in healthy donors. Study results and caveats: With high specificity and sensitivity, the classifier reportedly diagnosed cytomegalovirus status.

The material sequenced was PBMCs. This sequence was found in a woman aged 25-40 years in good health and CMV-seronegative. J is TRBJ1-1 and V is TRBV6-6; D might be TRBD1 (6 bases). CDR3 loop: CASSYWSDSEAFF. DNA for the CDR3: TGTGCCAGCAGTTACTGGTCGGACAGTGAAGCTTTCTTT.